A single sample is the source of the 15 T cell receptor beta chains below, sequenced in a study of T cells in Graves' hyperthyroidism and ophthalmopathy. Amplification yielded TCR beta CDR3 regions, with RNA transcripts as the source. Carried out on the TCR CDR3, a first-round RT-PCR used the HTBI primer set. Each CDR3 protein gets one entry after TCRdb re-called the multiplex PCR reads with MiXCR. The top ten hold around 31% of the sample, which has nearly 750,000 distinct CDR3 sequences, 35% seen once. What was sequenced was blood. Receptors were obtained from a woman in her forties with Graves' hyperthyroidism.

V is TRBV12-3 or TRBV12-4 and J is TRBJ2-5, with D tentatively TRBD2 (5 bases). The CDR3 sequence is 14 residues long. Trimming left V 4 bases short and J 5 bases short, with 14 bases between. Here the CDR3 reads CASSSLVRGETQYF. The CDR3 DNA is TGTGCCAGCAGTTCCTTAGTCAGAGGGGAGACCCAGTACTTC.

The chain carries TRBV12-3 or TRBV12-4 and TRBJ1-4, with D perhaps TRBD1 (6 bases). Deletions cut 5 bases from V and 5 bases from J, with 18 bases between. The CDR3 runs to 16 residues. CDR3 sequence reads: CASSPPGGGENEKLFF. For the CDR3, the DNA is TGTGCCAGCAGTCCGCCGGGGGGGGGCGAGAATGAAAAACTGTTTTTT.

The V call is TRBV5-6, the J call TRBJ2-2; 8 positions agree with TRBD1. The CDR3 totals 16 residues. Germline-derived CDR1 and CDR2 are SGHDT and YYEEEE. The junction had 6 bases not matched to a gene; V was cut back by 4 bases and J by 1 base. CDR3 region: CASSLTGGGNTGELFF. The CDR3 nucleotides read TGTGCCAGCAGCCTTACAGGGGGAGGGAACACCGGGGAGCTGTTTTTT.

This clonotype came up a few times. This chain joins TRBV4-3 and TRBJ1-2; D gene ambiguous. V lost 1 base, J lost 7 bases, and 10 bases lay in between. The CDR3 has 13 amino acids. Germline V gene lookup returns CDR1 LGHNA and CDR2 YSLEER. CDR3 nucleotide sequence: TGCGCCAGCAGCCAAGGAGCAGGTAGTGGCTACACCTTC. Protein sequence: CASSQGAGSGYTF.

In the case of this clonotype: A much more abundant neighbour one base away suggests this may be a read error. The rearrangement joins TRBV12-3 or TRBV12-4 to TRBJ2-7, with D uncertain. The CDR3 covers 12 residues. CDR3 region: CASSLARTEQHF. In DNA, the CDR3 is TGTGCCAGCAGTTTAGCGCGCACCGAGCAGCACTTC.

This clonotype appeared many times. The genes are TRBV6-2 or TRBV6-3 and TRBJ1-4; the D is unclear. The CDR3 runs 13 residues. Trimming removed 2 bases at V and 8 bases at J, with 9 bases between. Germline values: CDR1 MNHEY, CDR2 SVGEGT. In nucleotides, the CDR3 is TGTGCCAGCAGTTACCATGGACCCGAAAAACTGTTTTTT. This sequence encodes CASSYHGPEKLFF.

The table lists this clonotype with many counts. This chain connects TRBV4-3 to TRBJ1-5, with D unclear. V was cut by 0 bases and J by 4 bases, with 7 bases left in between. The germline CDR1 and CDR2 sequences are LGHNA and YSLEER. This CDR3 region has 14 residues. The CDR3 coding sequence is TGCGCCAGCAGCCAAGATCACCGGAATCAGCCCCAGCATTTT. It specifies CASSQDHRNQPQHF.

With regard to this clonotype: Possible read error: a much larger clone is one base away. This CDR3 fails to terminate in the conserved phenylalanine or tryptophan, so it likely reflects a read error. CDR3 in amino acids: CASSQDKMGANYGYTL. Here the CDR3 DNA reads TGTGCCAGCAGCCAAGACAAGATGGGGGCTAACTATGGCTACACCCTC. The V gene is TRBV7-2, the J gene TRBJ1-2, with a weak D call TRBD1 (5 bases). Germline CDR1 SGHTA, CDR2 FQGNSA. This CDR3 is built from 16 residues. V was pared by 5 bases and J by 0 bases, with 16 bases between.

This clonotype was counted a single time. This chain's CDR3 is CAIRAERANVLTF. The CDR3 nucleotides are TGTGCCATCAGAGCCGAACGGGCCAACGTCCTGACTTTC. This chain uses TRBV10-3 with TRBJ2-6; no definite D call. V was trimmed by 6 bases and J by 5 bases, leaving 8 bases between them. The CDR3 loop spans 13 amino acids. Germline values: CDR1 ENHRY, CDR2 SYGVKD.

In its sample, this clonotype was seen many times. The chain links TRBV7-2 to TRBJ2-7, with D uncertain. The V and J ends lost 2 bases and 0 bases respectively, with 11 bases between them. The CDR3 runs 15 residues. Germline values: CDR1 SGHTA, CDR2 FQGNSA. The CDR3 sequence: CASSLRSGSSYEQYF. The CDR3 nucleotides are TGTGCCAGCAGCTTACGGTCCGGTTCCTCCTACGAGCAGTACTTC.

In its sample, this clonotype was seen many times. The genes are TRBV10-3 and TRBJ1-2, with 9 bases matching TRBD1. The J segment lost 6 bases and the V segment lost 10 bases, leaving 12 bases of the junction unmatched. CDR3 length: 14 amino acids. CDR1 and CDR2 (germline): ENHRY, SYGVKD. The chain's CDR3 is CASRLWDREDGYTF. CDR3 nucleotides: TGTGCCAGCCGCCTATGGGACAGGGAGGATGGCTACACCTTC.

CDR3 nucleotide sequence: TGCAGTGCCATCGGTTACAGGGGGGACGGAGAGACCCAGTACTTC. Protein sequence: CSAIGYRGDGETQYF. The rearrangement uses TRBV20-1 and TRBJ2-5, with 8 bases matching TRBD1. Per germline, CDR1 DFQATT and CDR2 SNEGSKA (reference sequence). The trim removed 6 bases at V and 4 bases at J, leaving 13 bases unmatched. The CDR3 is 15 residues long.

V gene TRBV25-1 combines with J gene TRBJ2-5; 8 bases map to TRBD2. The CDR3 totals 16 residues. V was pared by 7 bases and J by 3 bases, with 13 bases of the junction left unmatched. In germline, CDR1 is MGHDK, CDR2 SYGVNS. This CDR3 is CASTNAGAGGKETQYF. The CDR3 nucleotides are TGTGCCAGCACCAATGCCGGTGCGGGGGGAAAAGAGACCCAGTACTTC.

The V gene is TRBV12-3 or TRBV12-4, the J gene TRBJ1-5; D ambiguous. The CDR3 is made up of 14 amino acids. Trimming cost V 3 bases and J 3 bases, with 9 bases left between them. CDR3 sequence: CASSFLGYNQPQHF. The CDR3 nucleotides are TGTGCCAGCAGTTTTCTCGGTTACAATCAGCCCCAGCATTTT.

A few counts support this clonotype. At one end the junction does not follow the germline gene, possibly because of a read error. The chain employs TRBV24-1 and TRBJ2-5; D is undetermined. The V gene's germline CDR1 is KGHDR and CDR2 SFDVKD. The CDR3 is 15 amino acids. The CDR3 protein is CAASDLGSASETQYF. In DNA, the CDR3 is TGTGCCGCCAGTGATCTGGGTTCGGCGTCGGAGACCCAGTACTTC.